This TCR beta chain was sequenced during a study of cytomegalovirus exposure and HLA in healthy donors. Points from the study as a whole: A previous analysis found most TCR beta V segments productive roughly 87% or roughly 30% of the time. Later findings reportedly placed an Asian-associated ancestry cluster below the roughly 670-donor mean for N-insertions.

Primers: 60 Vbeta forward and 13 Jbeta reverse. Assay: immunoSEQ multiplex PCR; the TCRdb copy retains only in-frame clones and omits some. This table has about 140,000 clones, 61% appearing once. CDR1 is PRHDT and CDR2 is FYEKMQ in the germline V gene (reference sequence). V dropped 7 bases and J dropped 1 base, with 8 bases sitting between them. This CDR3 region has 13 residues. This clone was detected a few times. Its antigen is undetermined. Input material: PBMCs. This clonotype was sampled from a male donor in good health and CMV-seronegative. J is TRBJ2-1 and V is TRBV13, with unresolved D. CDR3 in DNA: TGTGCCAGCACACCTCTATCCTACAATGAGCAGTTCTTC. It encodes CASTPLSYNEQFF.